This T cell receptor beta chain was retrieved from a study of blood T cell repertoires in COVID-19. Sequencing used immunoSEQ multiplex PCR; TCRdb keeps in-frame clones, though not all of them. The sample includes 300,000 to 500,000 clones, approximately 88% of them seen just once. The V segment lost 4 bases and the J segment 3 bases; nucleotides outside the gene matches: 8. CDR3 length: 17 amino acids. The germline gives CDR1 LGHDT, CDR2 YNNKEL (reference sequence). Input material: PBMCs or T cells enriched from blood (not recorded which). The source is a woman aged 40 to 49 with acute COVID-19. The V and J genes are TRBV3-1 (or the pseudogene TRBV3-2) and TRBJ2-5, with 13 bases matching TRBD2. The CDR3 here is CASSPWTSGGVEETQYF. Written as DNA, the CDR3 is TGTGCCAGCAGCCCCTGGACTAGCGGGGGTGTTGAAGAGACCCAGTACTTC.